This T cell receptor (beta chain) was sequenced for a study of graft-versus-host responses after intestinal transplantation. About the research overall: Each of the recipients got a multivisceral, liver-intestinal, or isolated intestinal transplant. For approximately three years after anti-thymocyte globulin induction, all recipients took tacrolimus and steroids.

Repertoires were generated with immunoSEQ multiplex PCR, while TCRdb's copy carries only in-frame clones and drops some. Of over 100,000 clones listed, roughly nine tenths are singletons. V was clipped by 0 bases and J by 7 bases; unmatched bases: 10. The length of the CDR3 is 16 residues. Looked up from germline, CDR1 is SGHRS and CDR2 is YFSETQ. About this clone: The antigen remains undetermined.

This rearrangement joins TRBV5-1 to TRBJ1-5; 7 nucleotides match TRBD1. The sample in question was unstimulated CD4+ T cells sorted from spleen or lymph node cells, obtained before transplant. The TCR originated in a human donor who was the organ donor for an intestinal transplant. This CDR3 reads CASSLAKRQGGQPQHF. The CDR3 DNA is TGCGCCAGCAGCTTGGCGAAGAGACAGGGCGGGCAGCCCCAGCATTTT.